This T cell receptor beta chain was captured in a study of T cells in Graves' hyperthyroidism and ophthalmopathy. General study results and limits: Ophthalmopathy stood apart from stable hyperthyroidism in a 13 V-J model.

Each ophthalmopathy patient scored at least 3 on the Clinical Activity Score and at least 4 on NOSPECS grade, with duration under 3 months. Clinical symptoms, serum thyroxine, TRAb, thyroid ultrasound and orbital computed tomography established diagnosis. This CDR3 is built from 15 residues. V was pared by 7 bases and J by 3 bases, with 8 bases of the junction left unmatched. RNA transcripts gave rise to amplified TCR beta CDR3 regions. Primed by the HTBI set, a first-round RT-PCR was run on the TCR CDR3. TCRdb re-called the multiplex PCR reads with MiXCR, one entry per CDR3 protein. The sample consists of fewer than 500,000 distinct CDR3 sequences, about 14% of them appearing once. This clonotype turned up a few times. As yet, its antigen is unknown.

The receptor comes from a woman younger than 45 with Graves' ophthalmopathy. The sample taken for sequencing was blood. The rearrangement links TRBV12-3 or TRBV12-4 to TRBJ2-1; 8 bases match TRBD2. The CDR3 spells CASNGAGGIYNEQFF. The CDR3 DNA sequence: TGTGCCAGCAACGGGGCGGGGGGTATCTACAATGAGCAGTTCTTC.